This T cell receptor (beta chain) was profiled in a study of T cell repertoires in cytomegalovirus infection. General study findings and limits: CMV-specific HLA-C-restricted TCR beta clonotypes dominated the ex vivo response. People with CMV and the relevant HLA were identified by cumulative public TCR beta family frequency.

TCRdb re-called the reads with MiXCR, one entry per CDR3 protein. The sample lists 150,000 or so distinct CDR3 sequences; approximately 17% were seen once. Worth noting for this clonotype: Its antigen is still unknown.

The CDR3 consists of 14 residues. Germline loops: CDR1 SGHVS, CDR2 FQNEAQ. Trimming left V 7 bases short and J 2 bases short, with 15 bases between. The sequenced sample consisted of CD8+ T cells from PBMCs. The clonotype comes from a human donor in good health (CMV status not recorded). Some clones in this sample may be carry-over from other donors' samples. J is TRBJ2-7 and V is TRBV7-8; possible D gene TRBD1, 6 bases. CDR3 sequence: CASNPKDRPYEQYF. As DNA, the CDR3 is TGTGCCAGCAACCCGAAGGACAGACCCTACGAGCAGTACTTC.